The T cell receptor beta chain described here comes from a study of T cells in Graves' hyperthyroidism and ophthalmopathy. The study's findings and limits: A model of 13 V-J pairs discriminated ophthalmopathy from stable hyperthyroidism. In the blood, most expanded thyroid clonotypes above 0.001 appeared as well.

This clonotype has at least ten counts. The antigen is not known. Per the germline V gene, CDR1 is ENHRY and CDR2 is SYGVKD. The junction had 10 bases not matched to a gene; V was cut back by 6 bases and J by 4 bases. This CDR3 region has 17 residues. Template material for amplifying TCR beta CDR3 regions consisted of RNA transcripts. The HTBI primer set was used in a first-round RT-PCR of the TCR CDR3. TCRdb independently ran MiXCR on the multiplex PCR reads; one entry per CDR3 protein. The sample includes 300,000 to 450,000 distinct CDR3 sequences, about 18% of them seen just once. The study enrolled patients aged 18 to 65 with newly diagnosed hyperthyroidism of under 2 months' duration. The study based diagnoses on clinical symptoms, serum thyroxine and TRAb, thyroid ultrasound and orbital computed tomography.

The receptor was derived from a woman in her twenties or thirties with Graves' hyperthyroidism that later progressed to Graves' ophthalmopathy. Sample: blood. This chain connects TRBV10-3 to TRBJ2-2; 11 bases line up with TRBD1. The CDR3 reads CAISANTGTGGTGELFF. The CDR3 DNA follows: TGTGCCATCAGCGCTAACACCGGGACAGGGGGCACCGGGGAGCTGTTTTTT.